One and the same sample provided the 30 T cell receptor beta chains below, sequenced in a study of T-cell memory formation after mild COVID-19. TCRdb independently ran MiXCR on the 5' RACE reads; one entry per CDR3 protein. The table includes about 290,000 distinct CDR3 sequences, roughly 17% detected once. The sample was PBMCs or a T cell subset sorted from them (not recorded which). These receptors originate from a man aged 18 to 29 who had mild COVID-19 (a few samples of this study predate the infection). Cell type and time point are not known.

V usage is TRBV12-3 or TRBV12-4 and J usage is TRBJ1-1; D is perhaps TRBD1 (6 bases). With 0 bases removed from V and 4 bases from J, the gap between germline ends came to 12 bases. CDR3 length: 15 residues. The CDR3 region is CASSLAEGGLTEAFF. The CDR3 coding sequence is TGTGCCAGCAGTTTAGCTGAGGGGGGGCTCACTGAAGCTTTCTTT.

This clonotype was counted between two and nine times. The chain joins TRBV29-1 to TRBJ1-1; D remains unclear. The CDR3 loop spans 12 amino acids. Trimming took 5 bases from V and 10 from J, leaving 17 bases between them. The germline V gene has CDR1 SQVTM and CDR2 ANQGSEA. CDR3 protein: CSVNGEGALAFF. CDR3 nucleotides: TGCAGCGTTAACGGGGAGGGAGCGTTAGCTTTCTTT.

This clonotype has just a few counts. The V gene is TRBV7-9, the J gene TRBJ1-1, with D uncertain. Trimming took 1 base from V and 7 from J, leaving 13 bases between them. The CDR3 has 14 residues. Germline CDR1 is SEHNR and CDR2 is FQNEAQ (reference sequence). Here the CDR3 DNA reads TGTGCCAGCAGCTTAGAGCATAGGGCGGGTGAAGCTTTCTTT. Encoded protein: CASSLEHRAGEAFF. Looking up the rest from reference TRBV7-9 and TRBJ1-1 gives the full variable domain: DTGVSQNPRHKITKRGQNVTFRCDPISEHNRLYWYRQTLGQGPEFLTYFQNEAQLEKSRLLSDRFSAERPKGSFSTLEIQRTEQGDSAMYLCASSLEHRAGEAFFGQGTRLTVV.

V gene TRBV25-1 combines with J gene TRBJ2-2; D gene unclear. V was clipped by 6 bases and J by 1 base, with 15 bases between them. Germline V lookup: CDR1 MGHDK, CDR2 SYGVNS. The CDR3 runs to 16 residues. The CDR3 DNA reads as TGTGCCAGCAGGTACGGTGGTACGCAGAACACCGGGGAGCTGTTTTTT. This gives the protein CASRYGGTQNTGELFF.

The V and J genes are TRBV4-3 and TRBJ2-4; 8 positions match TRBD2. The CDR3 contains 15 residues. CDR1 and CDR2 from the germline V gene are LGHNA and YSLEER. Trimming cost V 1 base and J 4 bases; bases outside gene matches: 3. The CDR3 is CASSQGRGGKNIQYF. In nucleotides, the CDR3 is TGCGCCAGCAGCCAAGGGCGCGGGGGGAAAAACATTCAGTACTTC.

J is TRBJ2-2 and V is TRBV29-1, with D perhaps matching TRBD1 or TRBD2 (6 bases each). Per germline, CDR1 SQVTM and CDR2 ANQGSEA. This CDR3 comprises 14 residues. Trimming left V 4 bases short and J 2 bases short, with 11 bases between. The CDR3 DNA sequence: TGCAGCGTTGCGGGGGCCACCAACACCGGGGAGCTGTTTTTT. Translating it yields CSVAGATNTGELFF.

There are a few counts of this clonotype. The V call is TRBV18, the J call TRBJ2-3; no clear D. The V end was cut by 1 base, the J end by 3 bases, with 5 bases between. The CDR3 is 13 amino acids. The germline CDR1 and CDR2 sequences are KGHSH and LQKENI. The CDR3, as DNA: TGTGCCAGCTCACCACAGGAGACAGATACGCAGTATTTT. This translates into CASSPQETDTQYF.

In this sample, this clonotype turned up a few times. The rearrangement links TRBV6-2 or TRBV6-3 to TRBJ2-7, with D hard to call. Germline-derived CDR1 and CDR2 are MNHEY and SVGEGT. V was clipped by 6 bases and J by 7 bases, with 16 bases between them. The CDR3 loop spans 13 amino acids. In DNA form, the CDR3 reads TGTGCCAGCAGGTCGACTTCAGGTTGGGAGCAGTACGTC. Translation gives CASRSTSGWEQYV.

This clonotype has more than one count but fewer than ten. The chain links TRBV6-5 to TRBJ2-5, with 9 bases identical to TRBD2. Per the germline V gene, CDR1 is MNHEY and CDR2 is SVGAGI. V was clipped by 6 bases and J by 2 bases; unmatched bases: 7. CDR3 length: 15 residues. The CDR3 spells CASRRLAGDQETQYF. The DNA of the CDR3 is TGTGCCAGCAGACGGTTAGCGGGGGATCAAGAGACCCAGTACTTC.

The rearrangement joins TRBV10-3 to TRBJ2-5; TRBD1 agrees at 9 bases. V dropped 4 bases and J dropped 2; count of bases not matched to a gene: 5. Germline V gives CDR1 ENHRY, CDR2 SYGVKD. The CDR3 sequence is 15 residues long. CDR3 sequence (DNA): TGTGCCATCAGTGCCCCGGGACAGGGACAAGAGACCCAGTACTTC. Its translation is CAISAPGQGQETQYF.

The V call is TRBV20-1, the J call TRBJ2-5; TRBD2 might be the D (5 bases). V shed 2 bases and J shed 3 bases, with 13 bases lying between them. CDR1 DFQATT and CDR2 SNEGSKA come from the germline V gene (reference sequence). The CDR3 spans 14 residues. CDR3 in DNA: TGCAGTGCTAGACTCGGTAGCGCAAAAGAGACCCAGTACTTC. It translates to CSARLGSAKETQYF.

The chain employs TRBV7-9 and TRBJ1-1, with 7 bases matching TRBD1. Germline V gene lookup returns CDR1 SEHNR and CDR2 FQNEAQ (reference sequence). After removal of 3 bases from V and 4 bases from J, the junction contained 2 bases not matched to a gene. The CDR3 contains 13 residues. In nucleotides, the CDR3 is TGTGCCAGCAGCTTCACAGGGGCCACTGAAGCTTTCTTT. Encoded protein: CASSFTGATEAFF.

The CDR3 DNA reads TGTGCCAGCAGTTACTCGGGGACTAGCGGCGAGACCCAGTACTTC. The encoded protein is CASSYSGTSGETQYF. This rearrangement joins TRBV6-2 or TRBV6-3 to TRBJ2-5; 11 bases align to TRBD2. Germline CDR1 reads MNHEY; CDR2 reads SVGEGT. The CDR3 length is 15 residues. J was trimmed by 5 bases and V by 0 bases; bases with no gene match: 2.

Here the CDR3 reads CASRPGLSVHEQFF. The CDR3 DNA follows: TGTGCCAGCAGGCCGGGACTTAGCGTCCATGAGCAGTTCTTC. This chain joins TRBV12-3 or TRBV12-4 and TRBJ2-1; D is possibly TRBD2 (6 bases). V lost 6 bases and J 8 bases, leaving 17 bases between the germline ends. The CDR3 spans 14 residues.

The table lists this clonotype with a few counts. The gene calls are TRBV20-1 and TRBJ2-7; the D gene could be TRBD1 or TRBD2 (5 bases each). This CDR3 is built from 14 residues. Germline V gene data show CDR1 as DFQATT and CDR2 as SNEGSKA (reference sequence). Trimming took 4 bases from V and 1 from J, leaving 14 bases between them. The CDR3 is CSATAGTVSYEQYF. The CDR3 coding sequence is TGCAGTGCTACCGCAGGGACCGTTTCCTACGAGCAGTACTTC.

Only a few counts were recorded for this clonotype. The CDR3 nucleotides read TGTGCCAGCAGTTCGTCGGAGGCTGGGGGGCGAGAGACCCAGTACTTC. This gives the protein CASSSSEAGGRETQYF. The J gene is TRBJ2-5, the V gene TRBV5-4, with D perhaps being TRBD1 or TRBD2 (6 bases each). Trimming shortened V by 5 bases and J by 4 bases, and 21 bases separated the two germline ends. The CDR3 spans 16 residues. Germline CDR1 and CDR2: SGHNT and YYREEE (reference sequence).

This clonotype occurred once. The chain joins TRBV6-5 to TRBJ2-5; perhaps TRBD1 as D (6 bases). Germline CDR1 is MNHEY and CDR2 is SVGAGI. The CDR3 extends over 14 amino acids. Trimming removed 2 bases at V and 1 base at J, with 8 bases between. The CDR3: CASSYGTFQETQYF. DNA of the CDR3: TGTGCCAGCAGTTACGGGACATTCCAAGAGACCCAGTACTTC.

This chain connects TRBV6-2 or TRBV6-3 to TRBJ2-1; possible D gene TRBD2, 5 bases. This CDR3 spans 13 amino acids. Per germline, CDR1 MNHEY and CDR2 SVGEGT. Trimming shortened V by 4 bases and J by 7 bases, and 11 bases separated the two germline ends. The CDR3 region is CASSSDSGNEQFF. The CDR3 DNA follows: TGTGCCAGCAGTTCGGACTCCGGGAATGAGCAGTTCTTC.

This clonotype was observed many times. The rearrangement uses TRBV6-8 and TRBJ2-7, with D perhaps TRBD2 (7 bases). Germline assignment: CDR1 MNHGY and CDR2 SAAAGT. V was pared by 2 bases and J by 0 bases, with 26 bases between. The CDR3 contains 20 residues. CDR3 in amino acids: CASSYPTVRGRLGSSYEQYV. The CDR3 nucleotides are TGTGCCAGCAGTTACCCCACCGTGCGGGGGCGACTCGGAAGCTCCTACGAGCAGTACGTC.

The rearrangement joins TRBV18 to TRBJ2-1, with D perhaps given as TRBD1 or TRBD2 (6 bases each). Germline-derived CDR1 and CDR2 are KGHSH and LQKENI. Trimming stripped 1 base from V and 2 bases from J, with 9 bases between. The CDR3 spans 15 residues. The CDR3: CASSPRRGAYNEQFF. The CDR3 DNA follows: TGTGCCAGCTCACCACGAAGGGGGGCCTACAATGAGCAGTTCTTC.

This clonotype showed up just a few times. The chain employs TRBV5-1 and TRBJ2-7; 8 bases are shared with TRBD1. Germline V gene data show CDR1 as SGHRS and CDR2 as YFSETQ. The junction had 5 bases not matched to a gene; V was cut back by 0 bases and J by 0 bases. The CDR3 runs 16 residues. CDR3 residues: CASSLVWDRSSYEQYF. The CDR3 nucleotides are TGCGCCAGCAGCTTGGTATGGGACAGGAGCTCCTACGAGCAGTACTTC. Full variable domain (missing parts from reference TRBV5-1 and TRBJ2-7): KAGVTQTPRYLIKTRGQQVTLSCSPISGHRSVSWYQQTPGQGLQFLFEYFSETQRNKGNFPGRFSGRQFSNSRSEMNVSTLELGDSALYLCASSLVWDRSSYEQYFGPGTRLTVT.

This chain uses TRBV30 with TRBJ2-3, with 10 positions matching TRBD2. V gave up 2 bases and J gave up 2 bases; unmatched junction bases: 4. This CDR3 comprises 15 residues. Germline CDR1 and CDR2: GTSNPN and SVGIG (reference sequence). The CDR3 spells CAWSRTSGVTDTQYF. In DNA form, the CDR3 reads TGTGCCTGGAGTCGTACTAGCGGGGTCACAGATACGCAGTATTTT.

This clonotype was picked up a small number of times. In DNA form, the CDR3 reads TGTGCCAGCAGTGTCAGGGGGCGCCACGAGCAGTACTTC. Encoded protein: CASSVRGRHEQYF. The chain is built from TRBV25-1 and TRBJ2-7; 8 bases are shared with TRBD1. Per the germline V gene, CDR1 is MGHDK and CDR2 is SYGVNS. V was clipped by 4 bases and J by 5 bases; unmatched bases: 4. The CDR3 runs to 13 residues.

The sample holds a few counts of this clonotype. The chain joins TRBV7-9 to TRBJ2-7, with unresolved D. Germline V lookup: CDR1 SEHNR, CDR2 FQNEAQ (reference sequence). Trimming pared 1 base from V and 3 bases from J, leaving 13 bases between. CDR3 length equals 15 residues. In DNA, the CDR3 is TGTGCCAGCAGCTTAGGTAACAGAAAACTCTACGAGCAGTACTTC. This encodes CASSLGNRKLYEQYF.

The rearrangement joins TRBV28 to TRBJ2-7; 8 nucleotides match TRBD1. This CDR3 spans 13 amino acids. V dropped 5 bases and J dropped 4; count of bases not matched to a gene: 4. In germline, CDR1 is MDHEN, CDR2 SYDVKM. CDR3 protein: CASSPTGGYEQYF. CDR3 nucleotides: TGTGCCAGCAGTCCCACAGGGGGTTACGAGCAGTACTTC.

The chain is built from TRBV20-1 and TRBJ2-7, with 9 bases matching TRBD1. With V trimmed by 5 bases and J by 2 bases, 4 bases remained unmatched. CDR1 and CDR2 (germline): DFQATT, SNEGSKA (reference sequence). The CDR3 extends over 13 amino acids. The CDR3 loop is CSALRTGAYEQYV. CDR3 coding DNA: TGCAGTGCTCTACGGACAGGGGCCTACGAGCAGTACGTC.

This chain's CDR3 is CASSHNRGTEAFF. The CDR3 nucleotides are TGCGCCAGCAGCCATAACAGGGGAACTGAAGCTTTCTTT. The rearrangement links TRBV4-3 to TRBJ1-1, with 7 bases fitting TRBD1. CDR1 and CDR2 from the germline V gene are LGHNA and YSLEER. V lost 3 bases and J lost 5; bases outside the gene matches: 3. The CDR3 covers 13 residues.

For the CDR3, the DNA is TGTGCCAGCAGCGATGAAACAGGGGGCGACAGGCAGCCCCAGCATTTT. It encodes CASSDETGGDRQPQHF. This chain connects TRBV7-9 to TRBJ1-5; TRBD1 agrees at 9 bases. Trimming removed 5 bases from V and 7 bases from J; junction bases left unmatched: 12. Looked up from germline, CDR1 is SEHNR and CDR2 is FQNEAQ (reference sequence). The CDR3 sequence is 16 residues long.

Only a few counts were recorded for this clonotype. This chain connects TRBV6-6 to TRBJ2-3, with D perhaps being TRBD1 or TRBD2 (5 bases each). Germline-derived CDR1 and CDR2 are MNHNY and SVGAGI (reference sequence). Trimming took off 7 bases at V and 5 bases at J, with 37 bases between the two ends. This CDR3 is 21 amino acids long. CDR3 sequence reads: CASIGTDALFYRVPGKDTQYF. The DNA for the CDR3 is TGTGCCAGCATCGGGACCGACGCCCTTTTCTACCGAGTTCCGGGGAAAGATACGCAGTATTTT.

This chain's CDR3 is CASLASSSYNEQFF. The CDR3 nucleotides read TGTGCCTCGCTAGCGTCAAGCTCCTACAATGAGCAGTTCTTC. V usage is TRBV30 and J usage is TRBJ2-1, with D possibly matching TRBD2 (6 bases). This CDR3 region has 14 residues. In germline, CDR1 is GTSNPN, CDR2 SVGIG (reference sequence). V dropped 7 bases and J dropped 0 bases, with 13 bases sitting between them.